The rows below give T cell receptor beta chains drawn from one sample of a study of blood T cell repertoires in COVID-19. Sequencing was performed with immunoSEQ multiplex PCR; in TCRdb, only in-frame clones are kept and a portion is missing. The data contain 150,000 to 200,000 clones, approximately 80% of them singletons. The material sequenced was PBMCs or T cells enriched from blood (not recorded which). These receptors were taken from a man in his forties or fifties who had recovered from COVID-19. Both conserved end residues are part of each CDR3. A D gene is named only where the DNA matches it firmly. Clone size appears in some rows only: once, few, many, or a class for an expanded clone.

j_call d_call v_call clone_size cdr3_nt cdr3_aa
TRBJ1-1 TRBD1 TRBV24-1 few TGTGCCACCTCAACAGGGGGCGAGAACACTGAAGCTTTCTTT CATSTGGENTEAFF
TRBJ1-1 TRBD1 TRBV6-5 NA TGTGCCAGCAGGCGACTCGCCGGGACAGACATCGAAGCTTTCTTT CASRRLAGTDIEAFF
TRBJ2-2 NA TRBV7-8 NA TGTGCCAGCAGCTCAAGAACTAGGAACACCGGGGAGCTGTTTTTT CASSSRTRNTGELFF
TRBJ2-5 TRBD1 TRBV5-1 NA TGCGCCAGCAGCTGGGACAGTACCCAAGAGACCCAGTACTTC CASSWDSTQETQYF
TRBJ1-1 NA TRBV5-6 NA TGTGCCAGCAGCACACTGGGGCGGTACACTGAAGCTTTCTTT CASSTLGRYTEAFF
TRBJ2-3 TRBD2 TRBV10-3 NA TGTGCCATCGAGGGGACTAGCGGGATTGGAACAGATACGCAGTATTTT CAIEGTSGIGTDTQYF
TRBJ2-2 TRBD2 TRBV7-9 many TGTGCCAGCAGCTCGGGACTAGCGGGACTTGGGGAGCTGTTTTTT CASSSGLAGLGELFF
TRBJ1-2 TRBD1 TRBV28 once TGTGCCAGCAGTTCCCGTGAGTTTAGGACAGGGGGCTCCGAGGACTATGGCTACACCTTC CASSSREFRTGGSEDYGYTF
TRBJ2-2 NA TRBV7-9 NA TGTGCCAGCAGCTTAGGCGGGGGCGGGCCGAGGACCGGGGAGCTGTTTTTT CASSLGGGGPRTGELFF
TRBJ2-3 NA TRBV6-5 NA TGTGCCAGCAGTTACTCGAGCGGAGGCCCCACAGATACGCAGTATTTT CASSYSSGGPTDTQYF
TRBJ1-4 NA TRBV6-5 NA TGTGCCAGCAGTTACGAAACCCCTGCAGCAGGTGAAAAACTGTTTTTT CASSYETPAAGEKLFF
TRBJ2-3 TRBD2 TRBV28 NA TGTGCCAGCAGTTTAAGACTAGCGGACACAGATACGCAGTATTTT CASSLRLADTDTQYF
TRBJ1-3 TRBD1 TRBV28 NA TGTGCCAGCCTATCTCTTACAGGGGCCTCTGGAAACACCATATATTTT CASLSLTGASGNTIYF
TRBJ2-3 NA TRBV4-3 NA TGCGCCAGCAGCCAAGGCTTACAGGGAACAGATACGCAGTATTTT CASSQGLQGTDTQYF
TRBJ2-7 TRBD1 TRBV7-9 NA TGTGCCAGCAGCTCATTTGGGACAGGGGGCTCCTACGAGCAGTACTTC CASSSFGTGGSYEQYF
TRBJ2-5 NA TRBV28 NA TGTGCCAGCAGTTTAATTTCGGAAGAGACCCAGTACTTC CASSLISEETQYF
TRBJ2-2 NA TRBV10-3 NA TGTGCCATCAGTGAGTCGAGGAACACCGGGGAGCTGTTTTTT CAISESRNTGELFF
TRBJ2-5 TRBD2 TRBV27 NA TGTGCCAGCAGGGGACTAGCGGGAGCGGAGTACCAAGAGACCCAGTACTTC CASRGLAGAEYQETQYF
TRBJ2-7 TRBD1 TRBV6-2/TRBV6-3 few TGTGCCAGCAGTTCGGGGACAGGGCCCGTCGAGCAGTACTTC CASSSGTGPVEQYF
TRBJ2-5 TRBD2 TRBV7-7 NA TGTGCTAGCAGCCTCGATCAACTAGCGGGAGAGACCCAGTACTTC CASSLDQLAGETQYF
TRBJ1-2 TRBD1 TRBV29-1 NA TGCAGCGTTGGAAGGCAGGGGGATGGCTACACCTTC CSVGRQGDGYTF
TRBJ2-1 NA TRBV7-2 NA TGTGCCAGCAGCACCCCCCGCCGCGGGACCTCGTACAATGAGCAGTTCTTC CASSTPRRGTSYNEQFF